The 19 T cell receptor beta chains in this list originate from one sample, sequenced in a study of long-term antiretroviral therapy in people with HIV. Survey-level resolution applied to immunoSEQ assay v3.0. Some clones are missing from TCRdb's copy, which holds only in-frame ones; the method was immunoSEQ multiplex PCR. Of approximately 25,000 clones detected, about 85% appear once; the ten largest clones hold roughly 9%. Source: unsorted PBMCs, taken 4.8 to 5 years after starting antiretroviral therapy. The receptor source for this set is a man in his forties with HIV.

The chain carries TRBV28 and TRBJ1-4; D is undetermined. CDR3 size: 15 residues. Germline loops: CDR1 MDHEN, CDR2 SYDVKM. V lost 7 bases, J lost 8 bases, and 20 bases lay in between. CDR3 region: CASTTNPTDTEKLFF. The CDR3 DNA sequence: TGTGCCAGCACCACAAACCCGACGGATACCGAAAAACTGTTTTTT.

This clone was recorded only once. V is TRBV19 and J is TRBJ1-1; D remains ambiguous. This CDR3 spans 16 amino acids. Deletions cut 5 bases from V and 3 bases from J, with 19 bases between. Germline-derived CDR1 and CDR2 are LNHDA and SQIVND (reference sequence). The CDR3 DNA sequence: TGTGCCAGTAGTGAGAATTCTGCGGTCTGGGACACTGAAGCTTTCTTT. This gives the protein CASSENSAVWDTEAFF.

The CDR3 DNA is TGTGCCAGCAGTCTCGACAGGGGCGAGCAGTACTTC. Its translation is CASSLDRGEQYF. The chain employs TRBV27 and TRBJ2-7; 8 positions match TRBD1. Looked up from germline, CDR1 is MNHEY and CDR2 is SMNVEV (reference sequence). This CDR3 is 12 amino acids long. After removal of 5 bases from V and 6 bases from J, the junction contained 3 bases not matched to a gene.

This clone was recorded once. The identical CDR3 is also encoded by other nucleotide sequences in the sample. This chain joins TRBV11-2 and TRBJ2-7; D is uncertain. Germline CDR1 reads SGHAT; CDR2 reads FQNNGV. Trimming cost V 1 base and J 1 base, with 5 bases left between them. The CDR3 length is 13 residues. The CDR3 DNA sequence: TGTGCCAGCAGCTTAGGCTCATCCTACGAGCAGTACTTC. Its protein product is CASSLGSSYEQYF. Combining the CDR3 with reference TRBV11-2 and TRBJ2-7 gives the whole variable domain EAGVAQSPRYKIIEKRQSVAFWCNPISGHATLYWYQQILGQGPKLLIQFQNNGVVDDSQLPKDRFSAERLKGVDSTLKIQPAKLEDSAVYLCASSLGSSYEQYFGPGTRLTVT.

In its sample, this clone was seen a few times. The CDR3 DNA is TGCGCCAGCAGCCAAGTAGAGGGGGAATTCTACGAGCAGTACTTC. This sequence encodes CASSQVEGEFYEQYF. The chain uses TRBV4-1 and TRBJ2-7, with D perhaps TRBD1 (6 bases). There are 15 residues in the CDR3. Trimming removed 1 base from V and 3 bases from J, with 13 bases in between. From germline, CDR1 is MGHRA and CDR2 YSYEKL.

The chain couples TRBV9 to TRBJ1-1; D is ambiguous. This CDR3 has 13 residues. Germline loops: CDR1 SGDLS, CDR2 YYNGEE. Deletions cut 3 bases from V and 1 base from J, with 7 bases between. CDR3 sequence: CASSAQRNTEAFF. For the CDR3, the DNA is TGTGCCAGCAGCGCACAGCGGAACACTGAAGCTTTCTTT.

J is TRBJ2-2 and V is TRBV7-8; 8 bases map to TRBD1. The CDR3 totals 18 residues. Trimming removed 5 bases from V and 1 base from J; junction bases left unmatched: 12. Per the germline V gene, CDR1 is SGHVS and CDR2 is FQNEAQ. The CDR3 coding sequence is TGTGCCAGCAGCCCTTCGGACAGGGCGGCTTTGAACACCGGGGAGCTGTTTTTT. It codes for CASSPSDRAALNTGELFF.

J is TRBJ2-7 and V is TRBV6-5; D remains ambiguous. The ends were cut back, 2 bases at V and 2 bases at J, with 7 bases in the middle. The CDR3 totals 13 residues. Germline V gene sequence: CDR1 MNHEY, CDR2 SVGAGI. The CDR3 sequence is CASSYHAAYEQYF. In DNA, the CDR3 is TGTGCCAGCAGTTACCATGCAGCCTACGAGCAGTACTTC.

The rearrangement joins TRBV6-1 to TRBJ2-7; no firm D call. The CDR3 consists of 13 residues. The V end lost 1 base, the J end lost 4 bases, and 8 bases lay between the germline ends. Germline V CDR1 and CDR2: MNHNS, SASEGT. The CDR3 nucleotides read TGTGCCAGCAGTGAAGAGTGGTGGTACGAGCAGTACTTC. Translated: CASSEEWWYEQYF.

V is TRBV7-9 and J is TRBJ1-5; a weak D match, TRBD1 (5 bases). Germline assignment: CDR1 SEHNR and CDR2 FQNEAQ (reference sequence). V shed 1 base and J shed 7 bases, with 8 bases lying between them. CDR3 length equals 13 residues. The CDR3 sequence: CASSLGGYQPQHF. CDR3 DNA sequence: TGTGCCAGCAGCTTAGGGGGGTACCAGCCCCAGCATTTT.

This clone has only one observation. The chain joins TRBV19 to TRBJ1-1, with a weak D call TRBD1 (5 bases). Germline CDR1 LNHDA, CDR2 SQIVND (reference sequence). Trimming shortened V by 0 bases and J by 1 base, and 12 bases separated the two germline ends. This CDR3 comprises 16 residues. CDR3 coding DNA: TGTGCCAGTAGTATAGACAGGGCGTCGGGGAACACTGAAGCTTTCTTT. Translation gives CASSIDRASGNTEAFF.

The chain combines TRBV12-1 with TRBJ1-1; TRBD1, the table's D call, was not compared with the DNA. TRBV12-1 is an annotated pseudogene. The CDR3 runs to 22 residues. In DNA, the CDR3 is TGTGCCAGCAGCCAACTTCCTAAGCGTAATGTCGGACAGGATAGGATGAACACTGAAGCTTTCTTT. Residues: CASSQLPKRNVGQDRMNTEAFF.

V gene TRBV5-1 combines with J gene TRBJ2-7, with 8 bases matching TRBD1. Trimming took 4 bases from V and 4 from J; bases not matched to a gene: 7. Germline V lookup: CDR1 SGHRS, CDR2 YFSETQ. The CDR3 is 14 amino acids. CDR3 nucleotide sequence: TGCGCCAGCAGCCACGGACAGGGCGCTTACGAGCAGTACTTC. Translated: CASSHGQGAYEQYF.

The genes are TRBV18 and TRBJ1-1, with TRBD1 matching over 9 bases. The germline V gene encodes CDR1 KGHSH and CDR2 LQKENI. The V segment lost 3 bases and the J segment 5 bases; nucleotides outside the gene matches: 4. This CDR3 has 14 residues. This chain's CDR3 is CASSPLGTGTEAFF. In nucleotides, the CDR3 is TGTGCCAGCTCACCCCTAGGGACAGGGACTGAAGCTTTCTTT.

This chain links TRBV18 with TRBJ1-6, with D unclear. Looked up from germline, CDR1 is KGHSH and CDR2 is LQKENI. The CDR3 runs 15 residues. Trimming cost V 3 bases and J 10 bases, with 16 bases left between them. The CDR3 spells CASSPIHGQGSPLHF. The DNA for the CDR3 is TGTGCCAGCTCACCCATCCACGGGCAAGGCTCACCCCTCCACTTT.

This chain connects TRBV30 to TRBJ1-4, with D perhaps TRBD1 (5 bases). The CDR3 covers 13 residues. CDR1 is GTSNPN and CDR2 is SVGIG in the germline V gene (reference sequence). V was clipped by 4 bases and J by 8 bases, with 14 bases between them. CDR3 sequence (DNA): TGTGCCTGGACGGGACTTGAAGGGGAAAAACTGTTTTTT. Its translation: CAWTGLEGEKLFF.

The CDR3 coding sequence is TGTGCCAGTACCCCAAGCGGGAGCTCCTACAATGAGCAGTTCTTC. Translating it yields CASTPSGSSYNEQFF. The chain uses TRBV19 and TRBJ2-1, with 8 bases fitting TRBD2. The CDR3 extends over 15 amino acids. CDR1 and CDR2 (germline): LNHDA, SQIVND (reference sequence). V lost 7 bases to trimming and J lost 0 bases; unmatched junction nucleotides: 5.

J is TRBJ1-6 and V is TRBV5-8, with D unresolved. Trimming removed 0 bases at V and 3 bases at J, with 7 bases between. Germline CDR1 is SGHTS and CDR2 is YDEGEE. The CDR3 is 15 residues long. As DNA, the CDR3 is TGTGCCAGCAGCTTGGCCCGGATCTATAATTCACCCCTCCACTTT. It is translated as CASSLARIYNSPLHF.

The chain combines TRBV6-1 with TRBJ2-1, with D tentatively TRBD1 (5 bases). V lost 2 bases to trimming and J lost 4 bases, with 12 bases between them. Per the germline V gene, CDR1 is MNHNS and CDR2 is SASEGT. The CDR3 sequence is 15 residues long. The CDR3 sequence is CASSETRAPYNEQFF. The CDR3 DNA sequence: TGTGCCAGCAGTGAAACCAGGGCTCCGTACAATGAGCAGTTCTTC.